What follows describes a single T cell receptor (beta chain). PCR primers comprised 60 Vbeta and 13 Jbeta primers. Sequencing was performed with immunoSEQ multiplex PCR; in TCRdb, only in-frame clones are kept and a portion is missing. The sample yields some 170,000 clones, 60% to 75% seen once. The sample originates from a study of cytomegalovirus exposure and HLA in healthy donors. The CDR3 has 15 amino acids. V was clipped by 5 bases and J by 5 bases; unmatched bases: 5. Looked up from germline, CDR1 is SSHAT and CDR2 is FNYEAQ (reference sequence). Sequencing input: PBMCs. The sequence was obtained from a woman in her forties or fifties in good health and CMV-seropositive. V gene TRBV7-7 combines with J gene TRBJ2-1, with 11 positions matching TRBD1. The CDR3 loop reads CASSTGTGGNNEQFF. Here the CDR3 DNA reads TGTGCCAGCAGCACCGGGACAGGGGGGAACAATGAGCAGTTCTTC.